A selection of T cell receptor beta chains follows, all from one sample in a study of T cells after yellow fever vaccination. TCRdb independently ran MiXCR on the 5' RACE reads; one entry per CDR3 protein. The data show 620,000 or so distinct CDR3 sequences, 9% to 15% seen once. The specimen comprised PBMCs, sampled on the day of the yellow fever booster vaccination. Receptor source: a young man who received the YFV17D yellow fever vaccine. Both conserved end residues are part of each CDR3. A D gene is named only where the DNA matches it firmly. Some rows mark clone size as missing; the rest say once, few, many or name a class of expanded clone.

v_gene: TRBV6-2/TRBV6-3
abundance: .
d_gene: .
j_gene: TRBJ1-3
CDR3aa: CASAPPGARGNTIYF
CDR3nt: TGTGCCAGCGCCCCACCAGGAGCCAGAGGAAACACCATATATTTT

v_gene: TRBV29-1
abundance: .
d_gene: .
j_gene: TRBJ1-1
CDR3aa: CSVGGPGTEAFF
CDR3nt: TGCAGCGTAGGGGGTCCGGGCACTGAAGCTTTCTTT

v_gene: TRBV20-1
abundance: .
d_gene: TRBD2
j_gene: TRBJ2-5
CDR3aa: CSARGLAQETQYF
CDR3nt: TGCAGTGCTAGAGGACTAGCCCAAGAGACCCAGTACTTC

v_gene: TRBV20-1
abundance: .
d_gene: TRBD2
j_gene: TRBJ2-3
CDR3aa: CSVLAGGPRDTQYF
CDR3nt: TGCAGTGTACTAGCGGGAGGGCCTAGAGATACGCAGTATTTT

v_gene: TRBV29-1
abundance: many
d_gene: .
j_gene: TRBJ2-1
CDR3aa: CSGGDFGDEQFF
CDR3nt: TGCAGCGGAGGGGATTTTGGCGATGAGCAGTTCTTC

v_gene: TRBV12-3/TRBV12-4
abundance: .
d_gene: TRBD2
j_gene: TRBJ2-1
CDR3aa: CASSPGTSGTNNEQFF
CDR3nt: TGTGCCAGCAGCCCAGGGACTAGCGGGACTAACAATGAGCAGTTCTTC

v_gene: TRBV20-1
abundance: .
d_gene: TRBD1
j_gene: TRBJ1-1
CDR3aa: CSAGTGGTEAFF
CDR3nt: TGCAGTGCAGGGACAGGGGGCACTGAAGCTTTCTTT

v_gene: TRBV20-1
abundance: many
d_gene: TRBD1
j_gene: TRBJ1-6
CDR3aa: CSVLTGTGYNSPLHF
CDR3nt: TGCAGTGTGCTTACGGGGACAGGGTACAATTCACCCCTCCACTTT

v_gene: TRBV30
abundance: .
d_gene: .
j_gene: TRBJ2-7
CDR3aa: CAWSVGHGLREQYF
CDR3nt: TGTGCCTGGAGTGTGGGGCACGGTCTCCGTGAGCAGTACTTC

v_gene: TRBV18
abundance: few
d_gene: .
j_gene: TRBJ1-1
CDR3aa: CASSPGQRPLGTEAFF
CDR3nt: TGTGCCAGCTCACCCGGACAGAGACCATTGGGCACTGAAGCTTTCTTT

v_gene: TRBV4-1
abundance: .
d_gene: .
j_gene: TRBJ1-6
CDR3aa: CASSQDLGTSSYNSPLHF
CDR3nt: TGCGCCAGCAGCCAAGATCTGGGGACGAGCTCCTATAATTCACCCCTCCACTTT

v_gene: TRBV7-2
abundance: .
d_gene: .
j_gene: TRBJ1-1
CDR3aa: CASSLVRGEAFF
CDR3nt: TGTGCCAGCAGCTTAGTTCGAGGGGAAGCTTTCTTT

v_gene: TRBV5-1
abundance: .
d_gene: TRBD2
j_gene: TRBJ2-7
CDR3aa: CASRDPTGTSGTYEQYF
CDR3nt: TGCGCCAGCCGGGACCCGACCGGGACTAGCGGTACCTACGAGCAGTACTTC

v_gene: TRBV19
abundance: many
d_gene: TRBD1
j_gene: TRBJ2-3
CDR3aa: CASSLRGGPDTQYF
CDR3nt: TGTGCCAGTAGTCTTCGAGGGGGCCCAGATACGCAGTATTTT

v_gene: TRBV5-6
abundance: few
d_gene: TRBD2
j_gene: TRBJ2-1
CDR3aa: CASSLAGVMFF
CDR3nt: TGTGCCAGCAGCTTAGCGGGAGTAATGTTCTTC

v_gene: TRBV6-1
abundance: few
d_gene: TRBD1
j_gene: TRBJ2-2
CDR3aa: CASKRSGGTGELFF
CDR3nt: TGTGCCAGCAAACGATCAGGGGGAACCGGGGAGCTGTTTTTT

v_gene: TRBV7-2
abundance: few
d_gene: .
j_gene: TRBJ2-7
CDR3aa: CASTPLAGSYEQYF
CDR3nt: TGTGCCAGCACCCCCTTGGCGGGATCCTACGAGCAGTACTTC

v_gene: TRBV20-1
abundance: few
d_gene: .
j_gene: TRBJ2-3
CDR3aa: CSARSMDRSTDTQYF
CDR3nt: TGCAGTGCTAGATCAATGGACCGCAGCACAGATACGCAGTATTTT

v_gene: TRBV7-2
abundance: .
d_gene: .
j_gene: TRBJ1-1
CDR3aa: CASSLGAGVAFF
CDR3nt: TGTGCCAGCAGCTTAGGGGCAGGGGTAGCTTTCTTT

v_gene: TRBV7-9
abundance: few
d_gene: .
j_gene: TRBJ2-7
CDR3aa: CASSFPREIQYF
CDR3nt: TGTGCCAGCAGCTTTCCCAGGGAGATCCAGTACTTC

v_gene: TRBV4-3
abundance: .
d_gene: TRBD2
j_gene: TRBJ2-5
CDR3aa: CASSPGTSGSPETQYF
CDR3nt: TGCGCCAGCAGCCCTGGGACTAGCGGGAGCCCAGAGACCCAGTACTTC

v_gene: TRBV5-4
abundance: many
d_gene: .
j_gene: TRBJ2-5
CDR3aa: CASKGQETQYF
CDR3nt: TGTGCCAGCAAAGGGCAAGAGACCCAGTACTTC

v_gene: TRBV20-1
abundance: .
d_gene: TRBD2
j_gene: TRBJ2-5
CDR3aa: CSAPELAGGETQYF
CDR3nt: TGCAGTGCTCCCGAACTAGCGGGAGGAGAGACCCAGTACTTC

v_gene: TRBV20-1
abundance: many
d_gene: TRBD1
j_gene: TRBJ2-1
CDR3aa: CSAIDFRTGTNEQFF
CDR3nt: TGCAGTGCTATTGACTTCCGGACAGGAACCAATGAGCAGTTCTTC

v_gene: TRBV7-2
abundance: .
d_gene: .
j_gene: TRBJ2-7
CDR3aa: CASSLALGASSYEQYF
CDR3nt: TGTGCCAGCAGCTTAGCGCTTGGGGCCAGCTCCTACGAGCAGTACTTC

v_gene: TRBV20-1
abundance: few
d_gene: .
j_gene: TRBJ1-4
CDR3aa: CSARGGRANEKLFF
CDR3nt: TGCAGTGCTAGGGGGGGGAGAGCTAATGAAAAACTGTTTTTT

v_gene: TRBV7-2
abundance: .
d_gene: .
j_gene: TRBJ2-1
CDR3aa: CASSPSLAILPGNEQFF
CDR3nt: TGTGCCAGCAGCCCCTCCCTTGCCATACTGCCGGGGAATGAGCAGTTCTTC

v_gene: TRBV7-8
abundance: .
d_gene: .
j_gene: TRBJ2-3
CDR3aa: CASSLAPLTQYF
CDR3nt: TGTGCCAGCAGCTTAGCCCCCCTTACGCAGTATTTT

v_gene: TRBV4-1
abundance: .
d_gene: TRBD2
j_gene: TRBJ2-7
CDR3aa: CASSQGTSDEQYF
CDR3nt: TGCGCCAGCAGCCAAGGGACTAGTGACGAGCAGTACTTC

v_gene: TRBV7-2
abundance: .
d_gene: TRBD1
j_gene: TRBJ1-5
CDR3aa: CASSFSGTGGNQPQHF
CDR3nt: TGTGCCAGCAGCTTCTCCGGGACAGGGGGCAATCAGCCCCAGCATTTT

v_gene: TRBV27
abundance: few
d_gene: TRBD2
j_gene: TRBJ2-1
CDR3aa: CASRPRLAANNEQFF
CDR3nt: TGTGCCAGTCGACCCCGACTAGCGGCTAACAATGAGCAGTTCTTC

v_gene: TRBV6-2/TRBV6-3
abundance: few
d_gene: TRBD1
j_gene: TRBJ2-5
CDR3aa: CASSSQQGETQYF
CDR3nt: TGTGCCAGCAGCTCTCAACAGGGGGAGACCCAGTACTTC

v_gene: TRBV12-3/TRBV12-4
abundance: .
d_gene: TRBD2
j_gene: TRBJ2-1
CDR3aa: CASSRRLAGISYNEQFF
CDR3nt: TGTGCCAGCAGCCGCAGACTAGCGGGAATCTCCTACAATGAGCAGTTCTTC

v_gene: TRBV12-3/TRBV12-4
abundance: .
d_gene: .
j_gene: TRBJ1-2
CDR3aa: CASSWGQYGYTF
CDR3nt: TGTGCCAGCAGTTGGGGCCAATATGGCTACACCTTC

v_gene: TRBV14
abundance: .
d_gene: .
j_gene: TRBJ2-1
CDR3aa: CASSHFPLGDSIVNEQFF
CDR3nt: TGTGCCAGCAGCCATTTCCCTCTAGGAGACTCCATTGTTAATGAGCAGTTCTTC

v_gene: TRBV5-4
abundance: many
d_gene: TRBD2
j_gene: TRBJ2-1
CDR3aa: CASSLVSGTYNEQFF
CDR3nt: TGTGCCAGCAGCTTGGTCAGCGGGACCTACAATGAGCAGTTCTTC